This is a list of T cell receptor beta chains from one sample in a study of CD8 T cells in Susac syndrome. TCRdb used MiXCR to reprocess the immunoSEQ multiplex PCR reads, holding one entry per CDR3 protein. The sample carries about 210,000 distinct CDR3 sequences, 85% to 95% recorded once. Specimen: CD4+ T cells from PBMCs. These TCRs come from a human donor in good health. Both conserved end residues are part of each CDR3. A D gene is named only where the DNA matches it firmly. Size tells how often a clone was seen (once, few, many) or the class of an expanded clone, and some rows leave it out.

D: .
J: TRBJ2-1
size: .
V: TRBV6-1
CDR3: CASSPASVSSYNEQFF
DNA: TGTGCCAGCAGTCCAGCCTCGGTGAGCTCCTACAATGAGCAGTTCTTC

D: .
J: TRBJ2-3
size: .
V: TRBV7-9
CDR3: CASSSFTDTQYF
DNA: TGTGCCAGCAGCTCTTTCACAGATACGCAGTATTTT

D: TRBD2
J: TRBJ2-1
size: .
V: TRBV3-1
CDR3: CATRTSSNEQFF
DNA: TGTGCCACCCGGACTAGCAGTAATGAGCAGTTCTTC

D: .
J: TRBJ1-5
size: .
V: TRBV23-1
CDR3: CASSQCGHRRDQPQHF
DNA: TGCGCCAGCAGTCAATGTGGCCACAGGCGGGATCAGCCCCAGCATTTT

D: .
J: TRBJ1-6
size: .
V: TRBV2
CDR3: CASSEERTLRSPLHF
DNA: TGTGCCAGCAGTGAGGAACGGACCTTGAGATCACCCCTCCACTTT

D: TRBD2
J: TRBJ2-1
size: .
V: TRBV2
CDR3: CASSLVALAGTNEQFF
DNA: TGTGCCAGCAGCTTAGTGGCACTAGCGGGAACCAATGAGCAGTTCTTC

D: .
J: TRBJ2-5
size: .
V: TRBV7-2
CDR3: CASSLIGGASGETQYF
DNA: TGTGCCAGCAGCTTAATAGGCGGGGCGAGTGGCGAGACCCAGTACTTC

D: .
J: TRBJ1-6
size: .
V: TRBV3-1
CDR3: CASSPAQGNSPLHF
DNA: TGTGCCAGCAGCCCCGCACAAGGGAATTCACCCCTCCACTTT

D: .
J: TRBJ2-2
size: .
V: TRBV15
CDR3: CATSRDLSGELFF
DNA: TGTGCCACCAGCAGAGATCTCTCCGGGGAGCTGTTTTTT

D: .
J: TRBJ1-2
size: .
V: TRBV5-1
CDR3: CASSPNRENYGYTF
DNA: TGCGCCAGCAGCCCGAACAGGGAAAACTATGGCTACACCTTC

D: TRBD1
J: TRBJ1-1
size: few
V: TRBV9
CDR3: CASSVGTANTEAFF
DNA: TGTGCCAGCAGCGTCGGGACAGCGAACACTGAAGCTTTCTTT

D: TRBD1
J: TRBJ2-5
size: .
V: TRBV29-1
CDR3: CSVEATGVETQYF
DNA: TGCAGCGTTGAAGCAACAGGGGTAGAGACCCAGTACTTC

D: .
J: TRBJ1-5
size: .
V: TRBV5-5
CDR3: CASSLGAGALNQPQHF
DNA: TGTGCCAGCAGCTTGGGGGCGGGGGCTCTCAATCAGCCCCAGCATTTT

D: .
J: TRBJ2-3
size: .
V: TRBV5-6
CDR3: CASSRRDISTDTQYF
DNA: TGTGCCAGCAGCCGACGGGACATCAGCACAGATACGCAGTATTTT

D: .
J: TRBJ2-3
size: .
V: TRBV20-1
CDR3: CSAKGAGSTDTQYF
DNA: TGCAGTGCTAAAGGGGCGGGGAGCACAGATACGCAGTATTTT

D: TRBD2
J: TRBJ2-3
size: .
V: TRBV3-1
CDR3: CASSGTSGADTQYF
DNA: TGTGCCAGCAGCGGGACTAGCGGGGCAGATACGCAGTATTTT

D: TRBD1
J: TRBJ2-7
size: .
V: TRBV18
CDR3: CASSPPTGRGYEQYF
DNA: TGTGCCAGCTCACCACCGACAGGGAGAGGCTACGAGCAGTACTTC

D: TRBD1
J: TRBJ1-1
size: once
V: TRBV29-1
CDR3: CSGRTGAVNTEAFF
DNA: TGCAGTGGCCGAACAGGGGCAGTGAACACTGAAGCTTTCTTT

D: .
J: TRBJ2-2
size: .
V: TRBV5-1
CDR3: CASSLVQGAGELFF
DNA: TGCGCCAGCAGCTTGGTACAGGGCGCCGGGGAGCTGTTTTTT

D: TRBD1
J: TRBJ1-1
size: .
V: TRBV10-3
CDR3: CAISAGQGTEAFF
DNA: TGTGCCATCAGTGCAGGACAGGGTACTGAAGCTTTCTTT

D: .
J: TRBJ1-2
size: .
V: TRBV4-1
CDR3: CASSIRLPQGEVYGYTF
DNA: TGCGCCAGCAGCATCCGTCTCCCACAGGGAGAGGTCTATGGCTACACCTTC

D: TRBD1
J: TRBJ1-2
size: .
V: TRBV20-1
CDR3: CSVQTGTYGYTF
DNA: TGCAGTGTCCAGACAGGGACATATGGCTACACCTTC

D: .
J: TRBJ2-7
size: .
V: TRBV12-3/TRBV12-4
CDR3: CASSSDSAGWDQYF
DNA: TGTGCCAGCAGTTCCGACAGCGCCGGGTGGGACCAGTACTTC

D: .
J: TRBJ1-2
size: .
V: TRBV9
CDR3: CASSVGGPGYGYTF
DNA: TGTGCCAGCAGCGTAGGTGGGCCTGGCTATGGCTACACCTTC

D: .
J: TRBJ2-7
size: .
V: TRBV6-2/TRBV6-3
CDR3: CASSYASAQYF
DNA: TGTGCCAGCAGTTACGCTTCGGCGCAGTACTTC

D: .
J: TRBJ2-3
size: .
V: TRBV11-3
CDR3: CASSLGSNAGGTDTQYF
DNA: TGTGCCAGCAGCTTAGGCTCGAATGCCGGGGGCACAGATACGCAGTATTTT

D: .
J: TRBJ2-2
size: .
V: TRBV12-3/TRBV12-4
CDR3: CASSPGYAGELFF
DNA: TGTGCCAGCAGTCCAGGGTACGCCGGGGAGCTGTTTTTT

D: TRBD1
J: TRBJ1-1
size: .
V: TRBV12-3/TRBV12-4
CDR3: CASSQGDSSSMNTEAFF
DNA: TGTGCCAGCAGTCAGGGGGACAGCTCTTCCATGAACACTGAAGCTTTCTTT

D: TRBD2
J: TRBJ2-3
size: .
V: TRBV3-1
CDR3: CASSPDSTSGSQYF
DNA: TGTGCCAGCAGCCCAGACTCGACTAGCGGGAGCCAGTATTTT

D: TRBD1
J: TRBJ1-6
size: .
V: TRBV29-1
CDR3: CSAQQGDYNSPLHF
DNA: TGCAGCGCACAACAGGGGGACTATAATTCACCCCTCCACTTT

D: TRBD2
J: TRBJ2-4
size: .
V: TRBV25-1
CDR3: CASSESGGAPAKNIQYF
DNA: TGTGCCAGCAGTGAATCGGGGGGAGCACCGGCCAAAAACATTCAGTACTTC

D: .
J: TRBJ2-1
size: .
V: TRBV2
CDR3: CASSFSLDEQFF
DNA: TGTGCCAGCAGTTTTAGTTTGGATGAGCAGTTCTTC

D: .
J: TRBJ1-5
size: .
V: TRBV12-3/TRBV12-4
CDR3: CASTTGFEQPQHF
DNA: TGTGCCAGCACCACAGGGTTTGAGCAGCCCCAGCATTTT

D: .
J: TRBJ2-1
size: .
V: TRBV20-1
CDR3: CSAHGKNEQFF
DNA: TGCAGTGCTCACGGAAAAAATGAGCAGTTCTTC

D: TRBD1
J: TRBJ1-2
size: once
V: TRBV29-1
CDR3: CSVDGQGHYGYTF
DNA: TGCAGCGTTGACGGACAGGGGCACTATGGCTACACCTTC

D: TRBD2
J: TRBJ2-3
size: .
V: TRBV2
CDR3: CASIELAGGDTQYF
DNA: TGTGCCAGCATTGAACTAGCGGGAGGAGATACGCAGTATTTT

D: .
J: TRBJ2-3
size: .
V: TRBV4-1
CDR3: CASTTTGGALTDTQYF
DNA: TGCGCCAGCACGACAACTGGGGGGGCCCTCACAGATACGCAGTATTTT

D: TRBD1
J: TRBJ1-2
size: once
V: TRBV3-1
CDR3: CASSPAGRGQVNGYTF
DNA: TGTGCCAGCAGCCCGGCGGGAAGGGGGCAGGTGAATGGCTACACCTTC

D: .
J: TRBJ2-5
size: .
V: TRBV20-1
CDR3: CSARDGVLAQETQYF
DNA: TGCAGTGCTAGAGACGGTGTATTAGCCCAAGAGACCCAGTACTTC

D: TRBD1
J: TRBJ1-2
size: .
V: TRBV12-3/TRBV12-4
CDR3: CASSLGTGPGYGYTF
DNA: TGTGCCAGCAGTTTAGGGACAGGCCCTGGCTATGGCTACACCTTC

D: .
J: TRBJ2-1
size: .
V: TRBV12-3/TRBV12-4
CDR3: CASRAASYNEQFF
DNA: TGTGCCAGCAGGGCAGCGTCCTACAATGAGCAGTTCTTC

D: TRBD2
J: TRBJ2-5
size: .
V: TRBV20-1
CDR3: CSARESGGLRETQYF
DNA: TGCAGTGCTAGAGAAAGCGGGGGACTCCGGGAGACCCAGTACTTC

D: .
J: TRBJ1-5
size: .
V: TRBV24-1
CDR3: CATSDLEQGRRLNQPQHF
DNA: TGTGCCACCAGTGATCTTGAACAGGGCCGCCGGCTCAATCAGCCCCAGCATTTT

D: TRBD2
J: TRBJ2-5
size: few
V: TRBV3-1
CDR3: CASSRGGETQYF
DNA: TGTGCCAGCAGCCGGGGGGGAGAGACCCAGTACTTC

D: TRBD2
J: TRBJ2-7
size: .
V: TRBV7-2
CDR3: CASRREGLSYEQYF
DNA: TGTGCCAGCCGGAGGGAGGGCCTCTCCTACGAGCAGTACTTC

D: .
J: TRBJ2-5
size: .
V: TRBV25-1
CDR3: CASSETGYQETQYF
DNA: TGTGCCAGCAGTGAAACGGGCTACCAAGAGACCCAGTACTTC

D: .
J: TRBJ2-1
size: once
V: TRBV5-4
CDR3: CASNRPGEGYNEQFF
DNA: TGTGCCAGCAACCGCCCGGGAGAGGGCTACAATGAGCAGTTCTTC

D: .
J: TRBJ2-5
size: .
V: TRBV24-1
CDR3: CATSDSGSGETQYF
DNA: TGTGCCACCAGTGATTCGGGCTCAGGGGAGACCCAGTACTTC

D: .
J: TRBJ1-1
size: .
V: TRBV5-1
CDR3: CASSLVLGFRTEAFF
DNA: TGCGCCAGCAGCTTGGTGTTGGGGTTCCGCACTGAAGCTTTCTTT

D: .
J: TRBJ2-5
size: .
V: TRBV24-1
CDR3: CATSEHVQETQYF
DNA: TGTGCCACCAGTGAACATGTCCAAGAGACCCAGTACTTC

D: .
J: TRBJ2-3
size: .
V: TRBV24-1
CDR3: CATSEGGMDPDTQYF
DNA: TGTGCCACCAGTGAAGGAGGGATGGACCCAGATACGCAGTATTTT

D: .
J: TRBJ1-1
size: .
V: TRBV29-1
CDR3: CSVASTEEAFF
DNA: TGCAGCGTTGCGTCTACCGAAGAAGCTTTCTTT

D: .
J: TRBJ1-6
size: once
V: TRBV29-1
CDR3: CSAKGGADSPLHF
DNA: TGCAGCGCTAAAGGGGGAGCAGATTCACCCCTCCACTTT

D: .
J: TRBJ1-5
size: .
V: TRBV18
CDR3: CASSPAGGQPQHF
DNA: TGTGCCAGCTCACCAGCGGGAGGTCAGCCCCAGCATTTT

D: TRBD1
J: TRBJ1-2
size: once
V: TRBV29-1
CDR3: CSVLTGGDYGYTF
DNA: TGCAGCGTCCTGACAGGGGGAGACTATGGCTACACCTTC

D: TRBD1
J: TRBJ1-6
size: .
V: TRBV5-1
CDR3: CASNPFGTGESPLHF
DNA: TGCGCCAGCAACCCTTTTGGCACAGGGGAGTCACCCCTCCACTTT

D: TRBD1
J: TRBJ1-1
size: .
V: TRBV30
CDR3: CAWRDRGLSEAFF
DNA: TGTGCCTGGAGGGACAGGGGGCTGTCTGAAGCTTTCTTT

D: .
J: TRBJ2-1
size: .
V: TRBV9
CDR3: CASSPRGTRSYNEQFF
DNA: TGTGCCAGCAGCCCGAGAGGAACTAGGTCGTACAATGAGCAGTTCTTC

D: .
J: TRBJ2-1
size: .
V: TRBV19
CDR3: CASSMGGTAAHNEQFF
DNA: TGTGCCAGTAGTATGGGTGGCACAGCCGCCCACAATGAGCAGTTCTTC

D: TRBD2
J: TRBJ2-3
size: .
V: TRBV29-1
CDR3: CSVETSGSLDTQYF
DNA: TGCAGCGTGGAGACTAGCGGGAGCTTGGATACGCAGTATTTT